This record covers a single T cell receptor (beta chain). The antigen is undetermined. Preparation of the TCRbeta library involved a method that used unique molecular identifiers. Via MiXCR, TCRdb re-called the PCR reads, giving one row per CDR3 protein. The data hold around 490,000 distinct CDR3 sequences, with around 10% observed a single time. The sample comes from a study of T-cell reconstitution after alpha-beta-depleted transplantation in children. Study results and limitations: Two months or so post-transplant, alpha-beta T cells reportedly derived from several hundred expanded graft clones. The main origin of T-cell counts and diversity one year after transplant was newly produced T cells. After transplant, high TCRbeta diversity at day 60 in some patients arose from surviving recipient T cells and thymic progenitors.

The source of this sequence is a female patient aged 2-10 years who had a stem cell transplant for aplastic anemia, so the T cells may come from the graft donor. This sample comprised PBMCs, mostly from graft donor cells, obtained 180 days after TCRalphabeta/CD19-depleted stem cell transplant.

The CDR3 is CASSLGRGRLELFF. CDR3 sequence (DNA): TGTGCCAGCAGTTTGGGCAGGGGGCGGTTGGAGCTGTTTTTT. The chain uses TRBV28 and TRBJ2-2; 8 bases align to TRBD1. The CDR3 loop spans 14 amino acids. CDR1 and CDR2 from the germline V gene are MDHEN and SYDVKM. After removal of 3 bases from V and 10 bases from J, the junction contained 7 bases not matched to a gene.